This T cell receptor beta chain originates from a study of cytomegalovirus exposure and HLA in healthy donors. Study results and caveats: After further analysis at a later stage, 17,000 or so TCR beta sequences were associated with HLA alleles at 0.05 false discovery rate. A few V segments could not be told apart, such as TRBV6-2 and TRBV6-3, and were left out. Earlier analysis yielded a pattern in which most TCR beta V segments were productive about 87% or about 30% of the time.

Looked up from germline, CDR1 is LNHDA and CDR2 is SQIVND (reference sequence). V lost 3 bases and J lost 3, with 12 bases in between. The CDR3 has 14 residues. Regarding this clone: Its antigen is currently unknown.

The primer mix had 60 Vbeta and 13 Jbeta primers. The method was immunoSEQ multiplex PCR; TCRdb's version includes in-frame clones alone and lacks a portion of them. This table has about 120,000 clones, more than 75% appearing once. This chain uses TRBV19 with TRBJ2-7; D possibly corresponds to TRBD1 (6 bases). The TCR originated in a man aged 25-45 years in good health and CMV-seropositive. Material: PBMCs. The CDR3 region has the DNA TGTGCCAGTAGTATCGGGACACCTCTCTACGAGCAGTACTTC. This sequence encodes CASSIGTPLYEQYF.